This TCR beta chain was captured in a study of cytomegalovirus exposure and HLA in healthy donors (dated by TCRdb to 2015 to 2018). Regarding the complete study: According to an earlier analysis of a few hundred of the donors, roughly 180 million T cells yielded 100 million or so unique TCR beta sequences and about 300 Gb of sequence data. About 330 gigabases of sequencing data and 75 million to 85 million unique TCR sequences made up an early release that covered 500 to 650 HLA-typed donors. Of the 300 to 500 genotyped donors, 81% were placed in the genetic ancestry cluster associated with self-reported Caucasian donors. The study aimed to test whether signatures of past pathogen exposure could be identified by cataloging public T cell receptors. The T cell repertoires of under 700 subjects were profiled by immunosequencing and related to cytomegalovirus serostatus. Besides the first cohort of roughly 640 subjects, a separate validation cohort made up of around 120 different subjects was used. To predict cytomegalovirus infection status, the study combined high-throughput TCR immunosequencing, statistical association of individual TCRs with disease status, and machine learning. To study patterns of TCR occurrence, a later analysis re-analyzed previously published TCR beta repertoires from 666 donors and added high-resolution HLA genotyping. Rather than using new phenotypic data, the later analysis identified candidate immune exposures from TCR beta sequences and from how often those sequences occurred across donors. An earlier analysis of approximately 630 of the donors applied high-throughput TCR beta sequencing to assess whether each TCR beta V gene segment acted as functional or pseudogenic. Alongside the repertoire data, information on donor age, sex, ethnicity and CMV serostatus was compiled. Genome-wide SNP genotypes for about three fifths of the roughly 700 donors were used in a later genetic analysis, which treated that subset as a discovery cohort. All discovery cohort repertoires had been generated using a single sequencing platform. Both class I and class II loci were covered by HLA typing, at four-digit resolution. The number of typed donors differed by locus: roughly 629-640 for A, B, C, DRB1 and DQB1; roughly 510 for DQA1; some 610 for DPA1; and roughly 450 for DPB1. A few DR-DQ haplotypes were handled as single units for association and clustering because linkage in the cohort was strong. Among about 400 genotyped donors of the cohort, an average of roughly 230,000 unique TCR beta nucleotide sequences was sequenced per donor, of which approximately 18% were non-productive. Beyond this particular receptor, the publication reports: Three of the identified cytomegalovirus-associated TCR beta chains were confirmed in vitro to be specific for cytomegalovirus antigens. The sequencing pipeline was judged likely to have produced a cluster of highly shared sequence variants as a technical artifact. Linkage disequilibrium might explain the correlated functional status among segregating V segments, but an unknown experimental factor could not be ruled out. A later analysis found that most CMV-associated TCR beta chains appeared HLA-restricted, with HLA associations seemingly driven largely by CMV exposure. The cohort was sequenced for TCR beta chains only, and without alpha or paired-chain data the features that could be detected were limited. In a later analysis, the rate of TCR association differed among HLA loci, with DRB1 alleles having the most associated TCRs and HLA-C alleles having the fewest. The only immune exposure information available for the cohort was CMV serostatus. V-gene and J-gene trimming of TCR beta chains was associated with a missense DCLRE1C variant in a later genetic analysis, and the association was replicated in an independent cohort. According to the authors, the approach could potentially be generalized to other disease states and immunological phenotypes. Because the 87-base-pair reads could not distinguish some IMGT-functional V segments, including TRBV6-2 and TRBV6-3, those segments were excluded. When HLA alleles, especially DR and DQ, strongly co-occurred, TCR associations were difficult to assign to individual alleles. The study gave a list of about 160 TCR beta chains associated with cytomegalovirus. The classifier was reported to diagnose cytomegalovirus status with high specificity and sensitivity in both the original cohort and the validation cohort. While some public TCRs were present in many individuals, most TCR sequences turned up only very rarely across donors. Because counts were too low, roughly 16 rarely observed V segments, including chromosome 9 orphons, were left out of the earlier analysis of a few hundred of the donors. In an earlier analysis of around 600 of the donors, most TCR beta V segments appeared in productive rearrangements about 90% or about 30% of the time, broadly matching IMGT annotations. In a later analysis, several top co-occurrence clusters were reported to appear linked to parvovirus B19, influenza, CMV and Epstein-Barr virus. In a later analysis, HLA-associated TCR beta chains showed more clonal expansion and lower generation probabilities than non-associated chains that were equally common. In a later analysis, around 17,000 TCR beta sequences were associated with specific HLA alleles at a false discovery rate of 0.05. Compared with the approximately 700-donor mean, donors in an Asian-associated ancestry cluster had fewer N-insertions in productive TCRs, according to a later genetic analysis. Sequencing depth was assumed to be roughly uniform across donors in the presence/absence analyses, though that assumption may not hold. Because HLA typing was unavailable for some donors at each locus, only the typed subset was used in association tests. A further reported finding was that TCR beta sequences accurately predicted the HLA-A and HLA-B alleles for most subjects in the first cohort.

The library was obtained by the immunoSEQ multiplex PCR assay. The multiplex PCR relied on a mix of 60 forward primers for TCR Vbeta segments and 13 reverse primers for TCR Jbeta segments. The CDR3 region of rearranged TCR beta genes was amplified from genomic DNA with a multiplex PCR assay. On the Illumina HiSeq System, the amplified TCR beta libraries were sequenced as 87-base-pair reads. As for how the authors treated the data: Across the roughly 700 repertoires, a later analysis counted roughly 77 million unique TCR beta chains, 8.5 million to 12 million of which were shared by at least two donors. Raw reads were error-corrected and collapsed into unique sequences by a nearest-neighbor algorithm in which closely related sequences were merged to remove PCR and sequencing errors. Alignment of CDR3 sequences to IMGT reference sequences was used to assign V, D and J gene segments. For a sequence to be retained, a match of at least six nucleotides was required to both a V gene segment and a J gene segment. A rearrangement counted as productive if the CDR3 had no stop codons and remained in frame with V and J, and every other rearrangement counted as non-productive. CDR3 was defined according to IMGT convention as the region running from the second conserved V-encoded cysteine to the conserved J-encoded phenylalanine. The earlier analysis of fewer than 750 of the donors excluded sequences that lacked an unambiguous match to a single V gene segment. In an earlier analysis of roughly 600 of the donors, a V segment was called functional when productive rearrangements were above 56.7%, and segregating when the standard deviation between donors exceeded 5%. A statistical classification framework was built to diagnose cytomegalovirus status from the catalog of TCR beta chain sequences. In a later analysis, TCR nucleotide sequences were compared against IMGT/GENE-DB human TR gene sequences so that V and J genes could be assigned. A later analysis assigned CDR3 sequences and most-parsimonious VDJ recombination scenarios with the TCRdist pipeline. In a later analysis, each TCR beta chain was defined by its CDR3 amino acid sequence together with its V-gene family, and reads without a unique V-gene family were excluded. As a way to deal with suspected cross-contamination and a sequencing artifact, a later analysis dropped hundreds of nucleotide sequences that were highly shared and had low generation probability. A later analysis calculated a clonal expansion index for each public chain from normalized within-repertoire ranks of inferred template counts. In a later analysis, generation probabilities were computed using a VDJ recombination model fitted to out-of-frame rearrangements, and the results were checked against IGoR. In a later analysis, hypergeometric tests were used to score TCR-TCR, TCR-HLA and TCR-CMV co-occurrence, with a repertoire-size bias correction applied to TCR pairs. A later analysis estimated false discovery rates by permuting HLA or CMV assignments 20 times. In a later analysis, co-occurring TCRs were grouped using DBSCAN, and TCRdist sequence similarity was added for clustering within HLA-allele-positive subsets. Repertoires with fewer than 30,000 or more than 120,000 public chains were left out of co-occurrence clustering, as were about five repertoires with anomalous nucleotide sharing. The table comes from immuneACCESS by way of TCRdb, which keeps in-frame sequences with V and J called. Part of the clones is missing from these tables; in studies checked, under half for an unresolved V gene and the rest for unknown reasons. V and J calls and clone size are as listed in that table; D and trimming were resolved from the DNA. The sample table records over 110,000 clones; roughly two thirds of these occur just once. 1% to 1.5% of the sample rests with the top ten.

The cohort consisted of more than 650 healthy bone marrow donors. All cohort members were sampled while nominally healthy, although unrecorded immune exposures were likely present. The donor was CMV seronegative and belonged to the group of over 350 seronegative cohort members. Every donor gave a peripheral blood sample, and the peripheral blood mononuclear cells from that sample were used for TCR beta sequencing. Genomic DNA was extracted from the blood cell samples with the Qiagen DNeasy Blood Extraction Kit. The CDR1 and CDR2 encoded by the germline V gene (reference sequence) are SGHKS and YYEKEE. From the cysteine through the phenylalanine, the CDR3 covers 15 amino acids. Here the CDR3 DNA is all that survives: 45 bases in frame from base 1. Deletion took 2 bases off V and 3 bases off J, with a span of 14 bases between the germline ends. Note on this clone: Its antigen has not been determined. No much larger clonotype is one base removed from it; base qualities were not supplied.

The rearranged segments are TRBV5-5 and TRBJ1-2, with no confidently assigned D gene. This TCR derives from a woman in her thirties or forties in good health and CMV-seronegative. Sequenced material: PBMCs. The DNA is TGTGCCAGCAGCTTCTCGACGCGGGCAGACTATGGCTACACCTTC. Translated, this gives CASSFSTRADYGYTF. Extended through the reference TRBV5-5 and TRBJ1-2 proteins, this CDR3 yields the full variable domain: DAGVTQSPTHLIKTRGQQVTLRCSPISGHKSVSWYQQVLGQGPQFIFQYYEKEERGRGNFPDRFSARQFPNYSSELNVNALLLGDSALYLCASSFSTRADYGYTFGSGTRLTVV.